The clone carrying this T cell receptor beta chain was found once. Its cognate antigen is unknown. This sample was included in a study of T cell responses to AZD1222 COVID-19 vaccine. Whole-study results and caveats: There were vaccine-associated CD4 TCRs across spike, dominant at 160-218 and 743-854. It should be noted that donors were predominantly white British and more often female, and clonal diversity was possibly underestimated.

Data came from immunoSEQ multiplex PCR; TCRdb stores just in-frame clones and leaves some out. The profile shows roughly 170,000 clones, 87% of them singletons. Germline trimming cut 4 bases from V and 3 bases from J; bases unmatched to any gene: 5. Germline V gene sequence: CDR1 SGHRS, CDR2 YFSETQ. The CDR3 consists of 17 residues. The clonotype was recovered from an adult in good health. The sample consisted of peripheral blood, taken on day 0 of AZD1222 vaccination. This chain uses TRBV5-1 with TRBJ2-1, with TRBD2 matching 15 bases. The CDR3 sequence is CASSLGLAGGGYNEQFF. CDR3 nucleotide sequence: TGCGCCAGCAGCCTGGGACTAGCGGGAGGAGGCTACAATGAGCAGTTCTTC. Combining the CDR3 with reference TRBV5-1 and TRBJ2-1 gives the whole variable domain KAGVTQTPRYLIKTRGQQVTLSCSPISGHRSVSWYQQTPGQGLQFLFEYFSETQRNKGNFPGRFSGRQFSNSRSEMNVSTLELGDSALYLCASSLGLAGGGYNEQFFGPGTRLTVL.